This T cell receptor beta chain was sequenced during a study of identical twins. V lost 3 bases and J 5 bases, leaving 13 bases between the germline ends. From germline, CDR1 is SEHNR and CDR2 FQNEAQ (reference sequence). This CDR3 has 15 residues. TCRdb re-called the 5' RACE reads with MiXCR, one entry per CDR3 protein. The sample lists approximately 300,000 distinct CDR3 sequences; more than 8% were seen once. Study-wide results and caveats: Findings came from cross-sectional statistics, without long-term follow-up of donors. The abundant beta clonotypes from cord blood had fewer insertions, and memory repertoires had none of this.

Only a few counts were recorded for this clonotype. Its antigen remains unidentified. These data were also filed under a second study, of yellow fever vaccine responses in identical twins.

Sequencing was performed on CD8+ T cells sorted from blood. The TCR sequence derives from a woman aged 18-29 years in good health. The rearrangement joins TRBV7-9 to TRBJ2-2; perhaps TRBD1 as D (5 bases). Here the CDR3 DNA reads TGTGCCAGCAGCTTCCGGGCAGGGCGAACCGGGGAGCTGTTTTTT. Encoded protein: CASSFRAGRTGELFF.